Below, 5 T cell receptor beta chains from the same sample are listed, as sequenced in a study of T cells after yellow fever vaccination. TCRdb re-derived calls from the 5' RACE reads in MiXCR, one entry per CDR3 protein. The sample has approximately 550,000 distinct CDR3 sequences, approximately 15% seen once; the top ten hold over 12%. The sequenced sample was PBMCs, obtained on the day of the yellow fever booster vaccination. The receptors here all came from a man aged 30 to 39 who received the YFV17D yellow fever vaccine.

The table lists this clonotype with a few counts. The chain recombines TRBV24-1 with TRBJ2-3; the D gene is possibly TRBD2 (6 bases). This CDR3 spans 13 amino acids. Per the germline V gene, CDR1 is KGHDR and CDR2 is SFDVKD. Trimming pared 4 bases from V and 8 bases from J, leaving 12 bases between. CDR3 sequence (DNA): TGTGCCACCAGTGACCAGGGACTCCGTACGCAGTATTTT. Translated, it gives CATSDQGLRTQYF.

The CDR3 bases are TGCAGTGCTAGGGTCGGCGGGGGTCCCCCCTACAATGAGCAGTTCTTC. Encoded protein: CSARVGGGPPYNEQFF. The chain joins TRBV20-1 to TRBJ2-1; TRBD2 matches 7 bases. The CDR3 extends over 16 amino acids. In germline, CDR1 is DFQATT, CDR2 SNEGSKA (reference sequence). The ends lost 3 bases at V and 2 bases at J; junction bases unmatched: 10.

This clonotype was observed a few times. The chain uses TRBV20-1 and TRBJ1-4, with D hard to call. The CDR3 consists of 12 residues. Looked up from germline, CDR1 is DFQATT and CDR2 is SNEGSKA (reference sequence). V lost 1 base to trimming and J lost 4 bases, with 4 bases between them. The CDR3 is CSARGGNEKLFF. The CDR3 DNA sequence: TGCAGTGCTAGAGGGGGTAATGAAAAACTGTTTTTT.

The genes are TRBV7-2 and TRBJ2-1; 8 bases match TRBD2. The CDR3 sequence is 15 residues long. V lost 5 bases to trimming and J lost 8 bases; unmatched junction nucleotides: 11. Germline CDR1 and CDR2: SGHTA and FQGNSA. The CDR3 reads CASSPFGTRGYEQFF. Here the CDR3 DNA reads TGTGCCAGCAGCCCCTTTGGGACTAGAGGCTATGAGCAGTTCTTC.

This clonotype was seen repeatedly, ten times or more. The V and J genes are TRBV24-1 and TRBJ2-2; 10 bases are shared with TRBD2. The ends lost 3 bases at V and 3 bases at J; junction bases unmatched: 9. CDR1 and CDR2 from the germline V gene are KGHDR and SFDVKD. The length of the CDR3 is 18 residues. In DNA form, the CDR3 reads TGTGCCACCAGTGATCTGGCTAGCGGGAGCGCGGACACCGGGGAGCTGTTTTTT. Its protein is CATSDLASGSADTGELFF.